This TCR beta chain appears in the sequencing data of a study of T cell responses to AZD1222 COVID-19 vaccine (TCRdb year 2021). The study in broad terms: Because spike-specific TCR depth and breadth did not differ between the two schedules, AZD1222 recipients who got a second dose at roughly 4 weeks were pooled with those who got a second dose at roughly 12 weeks. TCR sequencing was performed for 230 to 250 trial participants, of whom some 200 were given two doses of AZD1222 and around 25 were given two doses of MenACWY control vaccine. Enrollment into the trials was organized by age into subgroups of 18-55, 56-69 and 70-plus years, and those subgroups contained roughly 150, 30 and 60 TCR-sequenced participants, respectively.

General findings and caveats noted by the study authors: In the small 56-69-year group, the increase in depth fell short of significance, most likely because of low power. Most participants were white British and females outnumbered males, and the authors suggested that clonal diversity may have been underestimated. The vaccine-associated CD4 TCRs covered the entire spike protein, and the dominant responses fell in regions 160-218 and 743-854. Because no samples from the day 14 peak response were available, repertoires could be characterized only after the peak T cell response. Only six AZD1222 recipients were SARS-CoV-2 seropositive at baseline, limiting conclusions about previously exposed vaccinees. After two AZD1222 doses, spike-specific TCR breadth and depth were significantly higher than at day 0 and than in MenACWY recipients. Epitopes outside the regions mutated in the B.1.351 and B.1.1.7 variants were reportedly recognized by nearly half of the unique spike-specific TCRs.

Compared with germline, V lacks 3 bases and J lacks 5 bases; bases without a gene match: 3. Reading the germline V gene (reference sequence) gives CDR1 LNHDA and CDR2 SQIVND. From cysteine to phenylalanine, the CDR3 is 14 amino acids long. The kept DNA is CDR3 alone, 42 bases in frame from the first base. A note on this clone: The antigen this receptor binds is unknown. No much larger clonotype is one base removed from it; base qualities were not supplied.

In the paper's terms, the time point label means: baseline before first vaccination. Vaccinee samples were obtained from the UK trials COV001 and COV002, which included a single-blind randomized controlled phase 2/3 trial of AZD1222 (ChAdOx1 nCoV-19) in healthy adults. Trial participant PBMC samples were collected at day 0 and day 28 after the second dose for TCRbeta chain sequencing. The CDR3 regions of human TCRbeta chains were analyzed by immunosequencing. For the original study's pipeline: TCRs in the repertoires were compared against a reference library of SARS-CoV-2-specific TCRs that had been generated with the MIRA antigen-specificity platform. Breadth was defined as the fraction of unique TCRs that were SARS-CoV-2-associated, and depth was defined as the fraction of total T cells that were SARS-CoV-2-associated. Using the MIRA data, every spike-specific TCR was mapped to the spike region that the TCR reacted to and assigned to either a CD4 or a CD8 class. Log10-transformed breadth and depth values were compared by one-way ANOVA with Sidak's multiple comparisons tests. Sourced from immuneACCESS, this table was stored by TCRdb with only in-frame sequences that have V and J called. A share of the clones is absent; for the studies checked, an unresolved V gene accounts for under half, and the remainder has no known explanation. D and trimming come from the DNA, and the V and J calls and clone size come from that table. The sample contains 200,000 or so clones, approximately 94% of them found a single time. Of the sample, 7.5% to 10% falls within the top ten clones.

The sequence joins TRBV19 to TRBJ1-1; 10 nucleotides in the junction match TRBD1. The TCR comes from an adult in good health. Sequenced material: peripheral blood, taken on day 0 of AZD1222 vaccination. The CDR3 reads CASSILDRGTEAFF. The nucleotides read TGTGCCAGTAGTATTTTGGACAGGGGGACTGAAGCTTTCTTT.